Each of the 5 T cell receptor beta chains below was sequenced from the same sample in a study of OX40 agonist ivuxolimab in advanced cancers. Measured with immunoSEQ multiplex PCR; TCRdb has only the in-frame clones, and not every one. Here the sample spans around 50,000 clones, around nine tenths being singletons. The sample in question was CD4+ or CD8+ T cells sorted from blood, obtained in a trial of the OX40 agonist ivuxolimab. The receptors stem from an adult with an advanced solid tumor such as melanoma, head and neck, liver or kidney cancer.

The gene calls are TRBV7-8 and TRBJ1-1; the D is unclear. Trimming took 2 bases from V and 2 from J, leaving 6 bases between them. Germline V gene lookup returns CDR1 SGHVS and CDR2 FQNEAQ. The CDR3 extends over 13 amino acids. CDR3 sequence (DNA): TGTGCCAGCAGCTTATGGACCAACACTGAAGCTTTCTTT. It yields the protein CASSLWTNTEAFF.

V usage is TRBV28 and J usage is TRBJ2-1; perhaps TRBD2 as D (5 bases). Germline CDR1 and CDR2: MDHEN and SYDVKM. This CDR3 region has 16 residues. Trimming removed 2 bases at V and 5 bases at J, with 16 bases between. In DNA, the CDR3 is TGTGCCAGCAGTTTAGTGTCGAGCGGCTCTAACAATGAGCAGTTCTTC. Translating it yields CASSLVSSGSNNEQFF.

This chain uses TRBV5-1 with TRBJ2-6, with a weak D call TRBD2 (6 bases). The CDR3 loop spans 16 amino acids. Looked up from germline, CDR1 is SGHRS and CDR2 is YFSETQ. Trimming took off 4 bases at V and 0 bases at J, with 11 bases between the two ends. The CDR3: CASSVDGSSGANVLTF. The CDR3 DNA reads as TGCGCCAGCAGCGTAGACGGGAGCTCTGGGGCCAACGTCCTGACTTTC.

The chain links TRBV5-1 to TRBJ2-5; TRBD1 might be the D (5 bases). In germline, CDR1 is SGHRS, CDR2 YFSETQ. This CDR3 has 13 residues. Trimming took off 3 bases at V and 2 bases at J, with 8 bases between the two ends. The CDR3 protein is CASSYTGQETQYF. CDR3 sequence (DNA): TGCGCCAGCAGCTACACAGGACAAGAGACCCAGTACTTC.

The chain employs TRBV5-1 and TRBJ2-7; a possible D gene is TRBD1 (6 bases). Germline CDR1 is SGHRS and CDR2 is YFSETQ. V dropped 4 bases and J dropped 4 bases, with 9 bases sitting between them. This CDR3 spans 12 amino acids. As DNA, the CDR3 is TGCGCCAGCAGCCTAGGACAGTACGAGCAGTACTTC. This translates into CASSLGQYEQYF.